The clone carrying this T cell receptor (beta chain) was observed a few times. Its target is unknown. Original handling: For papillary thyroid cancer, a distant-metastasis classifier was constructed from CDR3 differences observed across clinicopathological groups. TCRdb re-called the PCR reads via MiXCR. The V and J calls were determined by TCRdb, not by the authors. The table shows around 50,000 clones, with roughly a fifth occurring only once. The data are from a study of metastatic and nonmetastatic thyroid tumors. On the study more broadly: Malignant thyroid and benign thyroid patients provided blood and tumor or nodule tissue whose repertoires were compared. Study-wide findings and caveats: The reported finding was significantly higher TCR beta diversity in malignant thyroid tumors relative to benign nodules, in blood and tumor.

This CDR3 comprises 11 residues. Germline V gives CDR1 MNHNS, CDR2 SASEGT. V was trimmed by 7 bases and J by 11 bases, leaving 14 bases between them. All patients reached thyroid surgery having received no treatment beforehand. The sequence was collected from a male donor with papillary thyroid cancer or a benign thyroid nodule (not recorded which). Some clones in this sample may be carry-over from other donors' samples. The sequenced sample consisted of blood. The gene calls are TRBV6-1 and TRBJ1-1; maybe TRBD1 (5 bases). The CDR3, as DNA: TGTGCCAGCACGATGGCAGGGTGGGCTTTCTTT. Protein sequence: CASTMAGWAFF.